This T cell receptor beta chain was sequenced during a study of CD8 T cells in Susac syndrome. This CDR3 has 14 residues. Trimming removed 10 bases from V and 3 bases from J, with 17 bases in between. Reverse transcription of about 0.45 to 1 ug RNA used random hexamers. TCRdb re-analysed the immunoSEQ multiplex PCR reads in MiXCR, keeping a single row per CDR3 protein. The sample lists about 430,000 distinct CDR3 sequences, approximately 85% seen once, with under 0.15% in the top ten. The clonotype originates from a human donor with multiple sclerosis. The sample consisted of CD8+ T cells from PBMCs. The chain links TRBV12-3 or TRBV12-4 to TRBJ2-3; the D gene is possibly TRBD2 (5 bases). The CDR3 DNA reads as TGTGCCATCGGTACTAGAGGGCGAACAGATACGCAGTATTTT. Translated, it gives CAIGTRGRTDTQYF.